The clone carrying this T cell receptor (beta chain) was counted between two and nine times. Antigen: not known. This entry is derived from a study of T-cell reconstitution after alpha-beta-depleted transplantation in children. General study results and limits: Several hundred expanded graft clones reportedly were the source of alpha-beta T cells about two months after transplant. Surviving recipient T cells and thymic progenitors accounted for the high day-60 TCRbeta diversity observed in some patients.

Unique molecular identifiers were built into the TCRbeta library. MiXCR, run by TCRdb on the PCR reads, gives a single entry per CDR3 protein. The top ten clones hold around 14% of a sample with about 580,000 distinct CDR3 sequences, more than 20% of them seen once. The CDR3 runs to 14 residues. V lost 3 bases and J lost 1, with 11 bases in between. In germline, CDR1 is DFQATT, CDR2 SNEGSKA (reference sequence). The material sequenced was PBMCs, mostly from graft donor cells, taken 360 days after TCRalphabeta/CD19-depleted stem cell transplant. This clonotype was obtained from a boy younger than two who had a stem cell transplant for acute myeloid leukemia, so the T cells may come from the graft donor. The chain has TRBV20-1 and TRBJ2-3; TRBD2 is a possible D gene (5 bases). CDR3 nucleotide sequence: TGCAGTGCTAGGCGGACTCTCCGCACAGATACGCAGTATTTT. Protein sequence: CSARRTLRTDTQYF.